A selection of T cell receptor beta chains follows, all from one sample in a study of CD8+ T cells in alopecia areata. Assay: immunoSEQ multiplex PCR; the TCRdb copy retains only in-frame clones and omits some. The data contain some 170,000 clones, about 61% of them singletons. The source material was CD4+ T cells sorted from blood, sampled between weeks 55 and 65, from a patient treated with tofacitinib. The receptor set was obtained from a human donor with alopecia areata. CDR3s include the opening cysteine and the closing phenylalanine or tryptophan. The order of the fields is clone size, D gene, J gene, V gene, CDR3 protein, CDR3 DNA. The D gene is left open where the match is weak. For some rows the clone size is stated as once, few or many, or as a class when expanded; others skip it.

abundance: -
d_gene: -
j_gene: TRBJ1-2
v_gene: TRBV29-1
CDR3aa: CSVDREHYGYTF
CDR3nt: TGCAGCGTTGACAGGGAGCACTATGGCTACACCTTC

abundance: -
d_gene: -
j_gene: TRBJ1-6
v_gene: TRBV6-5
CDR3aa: CASSYLQGNSPLHF
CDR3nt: TGTGCCAGCAGTTACCTGCAGGGAAATTCACCCCTCCACTTT

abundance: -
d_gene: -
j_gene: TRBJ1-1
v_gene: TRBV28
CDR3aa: CASSLQIGTPEAFF
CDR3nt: TGTGCCAGCAGTTTGCAGATCGGTACTCCTGAAGCTTTCTTT

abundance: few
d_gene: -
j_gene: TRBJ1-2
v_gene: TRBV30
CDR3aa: CAWSAAYRENYGYTF
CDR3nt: TGTGCCTGGAGTGCCGCATACCGGGAAAACTATGGCTACACCTTC

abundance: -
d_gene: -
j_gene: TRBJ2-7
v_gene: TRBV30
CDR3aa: CAWTLWRDPYEQYF
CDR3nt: TGTGCCTGGACCCTCTGGAGGGATCCCTACGAGCAGTACTTC

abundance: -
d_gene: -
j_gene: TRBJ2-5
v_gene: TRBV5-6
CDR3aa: CASSPVLKGGEETQYF
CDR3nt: TGTGCCAGCAGCCCGGTCCTCAAAGGAGGGGAAGAGACCCAGTACTTC

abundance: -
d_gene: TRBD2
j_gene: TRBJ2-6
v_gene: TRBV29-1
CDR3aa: CSVSLLAPTSGANVLTF
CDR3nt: TGCAGCGTTTCGCTACTAGCGCCGACATCTGGGGCCAACGTCCTGACTTTC

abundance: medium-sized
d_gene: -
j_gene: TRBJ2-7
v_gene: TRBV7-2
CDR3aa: CASSQLYRVGEQYF
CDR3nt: TGTGCCAGCAGCCAACTTTACAGGGTGGGGGAGCAGTACTTC

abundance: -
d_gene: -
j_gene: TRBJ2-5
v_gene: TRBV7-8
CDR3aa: CASSLDRGGGQETQYF
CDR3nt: TGTGCCAGCAGCTTAGATCGAGGGGGGGGCCAAGAGACCCAGTACTTC

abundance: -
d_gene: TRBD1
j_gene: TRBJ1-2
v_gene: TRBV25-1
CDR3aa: CASSVGTGIFSYGYTF
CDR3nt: TGTGCCAGCAGTGTCGGGACAGGAATCTTTAGCTATGGCTACACCTTC

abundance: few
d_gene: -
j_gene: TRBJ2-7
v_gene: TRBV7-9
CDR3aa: CASSLAGRGTYEQYF
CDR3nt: TGTGCCAGCAGCTTAGCGGGGCGGGGCACCTACGAGCAGTACTTC

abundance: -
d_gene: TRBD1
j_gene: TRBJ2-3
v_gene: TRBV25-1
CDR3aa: CASRRTGRTDTQYF
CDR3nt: TGTGCCAGCAGAAGGACAGGGCGCACAGATACGCAGTATTTT

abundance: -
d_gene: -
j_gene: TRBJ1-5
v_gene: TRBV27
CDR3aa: CASSLSKAVQPQHF
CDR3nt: TGTGCCAGCAGTTTATCGAAGGCAGTTCAGCCCCAGCATTTT

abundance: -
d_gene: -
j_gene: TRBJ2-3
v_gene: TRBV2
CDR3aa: CASREGQLTDTQYF
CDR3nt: TGTGCCAGCAGGGAGGGACAACTCACAGATACGCAGTATTTT

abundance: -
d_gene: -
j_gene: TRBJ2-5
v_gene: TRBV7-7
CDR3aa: CASSVGQQETQYF
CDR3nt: TGTGCCAGCAGCGTAGGACAGCAAGAGACCCAGTACTTC

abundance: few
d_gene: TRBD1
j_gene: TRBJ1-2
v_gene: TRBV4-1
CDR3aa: CASSQDRRGRDGYTF
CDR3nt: TGCGCCAGCAGCCAAGATCGAAGGGGGCGGGATGGCTACACCTTC

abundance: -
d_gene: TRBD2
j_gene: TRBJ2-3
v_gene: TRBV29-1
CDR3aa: CSTSSGASTDTQYF
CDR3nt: TGCAGCACATCTAGCGGAGCTAGCACAGATACGCAGTATTTT

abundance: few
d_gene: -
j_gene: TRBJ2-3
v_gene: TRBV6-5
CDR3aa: CASSGGDGWDTQYF
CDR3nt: TGTGCCAGCAGTGGCGGGGACGGCTGGGATACGCAGTATTTT

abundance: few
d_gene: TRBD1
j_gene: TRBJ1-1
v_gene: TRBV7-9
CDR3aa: CASSLTGGTEAFF
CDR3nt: TGTGCCAGCAGCTTGACAGGGGGCACTGAAGCTTTCTTT

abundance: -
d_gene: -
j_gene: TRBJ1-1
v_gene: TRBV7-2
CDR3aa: CASSPGATNTEAFF
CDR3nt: TGTGCCAGCAGCCCCGGGGCGACGAACACTGAAGCTTTCTTT

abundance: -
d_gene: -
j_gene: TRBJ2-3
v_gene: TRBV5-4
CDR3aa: CASSGTNADTQYF
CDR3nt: TGTGCCAGCAGCGGGACGAACGCAGATACGCAGTATTTT

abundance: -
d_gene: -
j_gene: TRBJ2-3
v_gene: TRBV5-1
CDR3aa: CASSLRRISTDTQYF
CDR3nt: TGCGCCAGCAGCTTGAGACGGATTAGCACAGATACGCAGTATTTT

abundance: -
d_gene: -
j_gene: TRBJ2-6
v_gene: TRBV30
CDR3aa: CASQNPHVLTF
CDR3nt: TGTGCCTCACAGAACCCCCACGTCCTGACTTTC

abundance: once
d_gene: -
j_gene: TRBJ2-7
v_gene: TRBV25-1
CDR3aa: CASSDHLYEQYF
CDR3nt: TGTGCCAGCAGTGACCACCTCTACGAGCAGTACTTC

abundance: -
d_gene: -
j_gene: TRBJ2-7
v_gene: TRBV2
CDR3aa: CASSETRSEQYF
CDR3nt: TGTGCCAGCAGTGAGACTAGGAGCGAGCAGTACTTC

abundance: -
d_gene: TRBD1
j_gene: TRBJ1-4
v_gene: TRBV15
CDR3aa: CATSRLRGRPEKLFF
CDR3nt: TGTGCCACCAGCAGACTGAGGGGGCGCCCCGAAAAACTGTTTTTT

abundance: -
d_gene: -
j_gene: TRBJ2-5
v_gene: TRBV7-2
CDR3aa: CASRLGRGWTQYF
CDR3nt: TGTGCCAGCAGACTGGGACGGGGATGGACCCAGTACTTC

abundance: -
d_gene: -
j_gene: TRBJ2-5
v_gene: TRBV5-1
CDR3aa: CASSIRGLDRETQYF
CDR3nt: TGCGCCAGCAGCATCCGGGGCCTCGACCGAGAGACCCAGTACTTC

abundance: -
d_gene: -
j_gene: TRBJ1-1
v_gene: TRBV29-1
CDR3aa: CSVASVGGSGEAFF
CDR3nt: TGCAGCGTTGCATCCGTCGGCGGATCTGGGGAAGCTTTCTTT

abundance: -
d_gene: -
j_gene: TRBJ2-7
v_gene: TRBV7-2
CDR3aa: CASSSSSFRGDEQYF
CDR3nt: TGTGCCAGCAGCTCGTCCTCTTTCAGGGGCGACGAGCAGTACTTC

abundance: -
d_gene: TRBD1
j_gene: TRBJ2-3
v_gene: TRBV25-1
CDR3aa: CASSHRGADTQYF
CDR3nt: TGTGCCAGCAGCCACAGGGGGGCAGATACGCAGTATTTT

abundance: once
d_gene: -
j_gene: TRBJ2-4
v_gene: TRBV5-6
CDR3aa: CASSLRQGLNIQYF
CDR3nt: TGTGCCAGCAGCTTGCGGCAGGGATTAAACATTCAGTACTTC

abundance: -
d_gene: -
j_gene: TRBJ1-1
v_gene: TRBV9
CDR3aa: CASSVGIVGVAFF
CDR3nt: TGTGCCAGCAGCGTAGGGATCGTAGGGGTCGCTTTCTTT

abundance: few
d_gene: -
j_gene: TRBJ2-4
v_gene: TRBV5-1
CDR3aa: CASSLAGSGDIQYF
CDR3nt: TGCGCCAGCAGCTTGGCGGGATCAGGGGACATTCAGTACTTC

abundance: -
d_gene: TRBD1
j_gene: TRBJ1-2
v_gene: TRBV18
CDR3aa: CASSPGRQGYGYTF
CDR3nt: TGTGCCAGCTCACCCGGTCGACAGGGCTATGGCTACACCTTC

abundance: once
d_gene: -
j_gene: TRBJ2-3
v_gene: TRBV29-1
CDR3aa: CSVGSTGSDTDTQYF
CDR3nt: TGCAGCGTTGGGAGCACGGGGTCGGACACAGATACGCAGTATTTT

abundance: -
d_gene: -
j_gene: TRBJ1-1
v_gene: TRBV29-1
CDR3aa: CSVYNRAGDTEAFF
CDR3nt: TGCAGCGTATACAACAGGGCTGGGGACACTGAAGCTTTCTTT

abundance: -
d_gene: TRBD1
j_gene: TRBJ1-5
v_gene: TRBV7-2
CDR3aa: CASMGTGGNQPQHF
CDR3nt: TGTGCCAGCATGGGGACAGGGGGCAATCAGCCCCAGCATTTT

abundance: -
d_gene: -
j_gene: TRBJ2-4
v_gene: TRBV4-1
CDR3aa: CASSTTGAGGRNIQYF
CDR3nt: TGCGCCAGCTCAACGACAGGGGCGGGGGGCCGAAACATTCAGTACTTC

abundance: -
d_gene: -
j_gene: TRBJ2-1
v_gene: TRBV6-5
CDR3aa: CASSGEKSVYNEQFF
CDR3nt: TGTGCCAGCAGTGGGGAGAAGTCTGTCTACAATGAGCAGTTCTTC

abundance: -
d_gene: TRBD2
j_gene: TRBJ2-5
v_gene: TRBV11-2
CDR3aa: CASSSVAGYQETQYF
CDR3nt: TGTGCCAGCAGCTCGGTAGCGGGGTACCAAGAGACCCAGTACTTC

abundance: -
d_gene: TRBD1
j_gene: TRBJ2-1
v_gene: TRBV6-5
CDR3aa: CASSRDRANEQFF
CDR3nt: TGTGCCAGCAGTAGGGACAGGGCCAATGAGCAGTTCTTC

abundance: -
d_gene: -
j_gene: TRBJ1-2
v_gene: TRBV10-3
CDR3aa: CAISESGGDGYTF
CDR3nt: TGTGCCATCAGTGAGTCGGGAGGTGACGGCTACACCTTC